This TCR beta chain was recovered during a study of human T cells and chemical hapten exposure. One entry per CDR3 protein, called by TCRdb with MiXCR from the RACE reads. The table has fewer than 85,000 distinct CDR3 sequences, around 9.3% seen once; the top ten hold about 1.7%. This sample's time point: healthy volunteer bleed at 6 weeks. Someone pulled total RNA out of unfractionated whole blood. The germline V gene has CDR1 MNHEY and CDR2 SVGAGI. The CDR3 loop spans 15 amino acids. The V gene lost 5 bases and the J gene lost 0 bases, with 8 bases spanning the gap. The chain carries TRBV6-5 and TRBJ1-6; D is perhaps TRBD1 (5 bases). This TCR derives from a female donor in good health. Some clones in this sample may be carry-over from other donors' samples. What was sequenced was whole blood. DNA of the CDR3: TGTGCCAGCAGTCCGAGGGGCTCCTATAATTCACCCCTCCACTTT. It encodes CASSPRGSYNSPLHF.